This T cell receptor (beta chain) was identified in a study of T cell repertoires in cytomegalovirus infection. The overall study: CMV epitopes that were recently identified and HLA-C-restricted were used alongside well-studied HLA-B-restricted ones. It can be stated that public TCR beta signatures indicated CMV infection as well as a matching HLA type. Whole-study results and caveats: The study found HLA-C-restricted CMV-specific TCR beta clonotypes dominating the ex vivo response. Based on cumulative public TCR beta family frequency, carriers of CMV plus the relevant HLA were identified.

This clonotype was recorded a few times. Its antigen remains unidentified. MiXCR, run by TCRdb on the reads, gives a single entry per CDR3 protein. The sample records 55,000 to 85,000 distinct CDR3 sequences, approximately 22% being singletons. This CDR3 is built from 14 residues. Germline CDR1 reads DFQATT; CDR2 reads SNEGSKA (reference sequence). Trimming pared 3 bases from V and 7 bases from J, leaving 19 bases between. This clonotype was sampled from a human donor in good health (CMV status not recorded). Some clones in this sample may be carry-over from other donors' samples. This rearrangement joins TRBV20-1 to TRBJ2-7; D tentatively reads TRBD1 or TRBD2 (5 bases each). Specimen: CD8+ T cells from cultured PBMCs, collected from culture after CMV antigen stimulation. The CDR3 region is CSASGRGLPGEQYF. The CDR3 bases are TGCAGTGCTAGCGGCCGGGGCCTACCGGGGGAGCAGTACTTC.